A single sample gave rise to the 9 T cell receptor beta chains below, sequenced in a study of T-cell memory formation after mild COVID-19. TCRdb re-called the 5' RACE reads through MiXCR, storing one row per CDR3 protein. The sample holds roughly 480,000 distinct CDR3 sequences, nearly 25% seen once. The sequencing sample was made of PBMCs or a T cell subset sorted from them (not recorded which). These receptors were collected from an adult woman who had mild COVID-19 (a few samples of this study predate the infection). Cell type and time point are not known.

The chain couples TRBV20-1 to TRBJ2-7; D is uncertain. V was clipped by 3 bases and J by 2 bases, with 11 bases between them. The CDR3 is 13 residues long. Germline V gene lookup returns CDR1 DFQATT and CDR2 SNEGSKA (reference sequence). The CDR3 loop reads CSASSIETYEQYF. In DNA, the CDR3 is TGCAGTGCTAGCAGTATCGAAACCTACGAGCAGTACTTC.

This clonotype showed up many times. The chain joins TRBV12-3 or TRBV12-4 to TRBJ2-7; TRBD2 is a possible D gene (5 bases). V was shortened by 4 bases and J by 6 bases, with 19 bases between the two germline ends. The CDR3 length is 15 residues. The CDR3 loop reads CASSSSGIGYREQYF. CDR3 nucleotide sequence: TGTGCCAGCAGTTCATCCGGGATTGGATATCGCGAGCAGTACTTC.

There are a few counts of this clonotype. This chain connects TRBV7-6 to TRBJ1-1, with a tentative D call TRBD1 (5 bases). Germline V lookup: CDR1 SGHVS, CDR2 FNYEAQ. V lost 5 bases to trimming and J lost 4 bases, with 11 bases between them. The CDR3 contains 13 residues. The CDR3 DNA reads TGTGCCAGCAGCATCGGGACGGGCACTGAAGCTTTCTTT. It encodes CASSIGTGTEAFF. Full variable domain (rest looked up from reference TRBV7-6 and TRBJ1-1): GAGVSQSPRYKVTKRGQDVALRCDPISGHVSLYWYRQALGQGPEFLTYFNYEAQQDKSGLPNDRFSAERPEGSISTLTIQRTEQRDSAMYRCASSIGTGTEAFFGQGTRLTVV.

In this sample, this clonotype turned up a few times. The CDR3 protein is CATSVVGRAHEQYF. The CDR3 coding sequence is TGTGCCACCAGCGTCGTCGGGAGGGCACACGAGCAGTACTTC. The chain is built from TRBV15 and TRBJ2-7; 8 positions agree with TRBD2. The V and J ends lost 5 bases and 5 bases, in that order; junction bases with no gene match: 8. Germline CDR1 and CDR2: LNHNV and YYDKDF (reference sequence). The CDR3 totals 14 residues.

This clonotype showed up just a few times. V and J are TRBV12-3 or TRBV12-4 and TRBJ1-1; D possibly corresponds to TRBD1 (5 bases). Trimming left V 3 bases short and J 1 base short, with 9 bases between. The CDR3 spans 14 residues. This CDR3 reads CASSFEGRNTEAFF. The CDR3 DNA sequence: TGTGCCAGCAGTTTCGAGGGGCGGAACACTGAAGCTTTCTTT.

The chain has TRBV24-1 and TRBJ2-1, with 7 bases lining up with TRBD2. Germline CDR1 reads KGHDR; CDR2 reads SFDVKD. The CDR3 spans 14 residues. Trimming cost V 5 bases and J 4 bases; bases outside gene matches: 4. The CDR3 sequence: CATSGLAEYNEQFF. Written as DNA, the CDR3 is TGTGCCACCAGTGGGCTAGCGGAATACAATGAGCAGTTCTTC.

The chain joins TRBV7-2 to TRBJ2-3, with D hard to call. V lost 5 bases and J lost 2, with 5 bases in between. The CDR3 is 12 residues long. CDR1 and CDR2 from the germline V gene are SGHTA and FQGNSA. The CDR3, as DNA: TGTGCCAGCAGCACCGTCACAGATACGCAGTATTTT. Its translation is CASSTVTDTQYF. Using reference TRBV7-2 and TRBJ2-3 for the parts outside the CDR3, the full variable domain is GAGVSQSPSNKVTEKGKDVELRCDPISGHTALYWYRQSLGQGLEFLIYFQGNSAPDKSGLPSDRFSAERTGGSVSTLTIQRTQQEDSAVYLCASSTVTDTQYFGPGTRLTVL.

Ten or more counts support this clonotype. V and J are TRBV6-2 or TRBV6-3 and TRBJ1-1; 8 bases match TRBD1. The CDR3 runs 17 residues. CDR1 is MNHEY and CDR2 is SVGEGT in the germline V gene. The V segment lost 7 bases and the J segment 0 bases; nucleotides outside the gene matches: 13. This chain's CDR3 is CASTRGQGVRMNTEAFF. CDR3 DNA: TGTGCCAGCACCCGAGGACAGGGAGTTCGCATGAACACTGAAGCTTTCTTT.

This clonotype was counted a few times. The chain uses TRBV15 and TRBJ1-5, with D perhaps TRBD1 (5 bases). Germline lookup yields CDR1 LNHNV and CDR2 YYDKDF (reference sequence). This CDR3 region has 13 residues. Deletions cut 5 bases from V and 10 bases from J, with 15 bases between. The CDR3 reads CATSPGRVSPQHF. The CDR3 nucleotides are TGTGCCACCAGCCCAGGCAGGGTAAGTCCCCAGCATTTT.